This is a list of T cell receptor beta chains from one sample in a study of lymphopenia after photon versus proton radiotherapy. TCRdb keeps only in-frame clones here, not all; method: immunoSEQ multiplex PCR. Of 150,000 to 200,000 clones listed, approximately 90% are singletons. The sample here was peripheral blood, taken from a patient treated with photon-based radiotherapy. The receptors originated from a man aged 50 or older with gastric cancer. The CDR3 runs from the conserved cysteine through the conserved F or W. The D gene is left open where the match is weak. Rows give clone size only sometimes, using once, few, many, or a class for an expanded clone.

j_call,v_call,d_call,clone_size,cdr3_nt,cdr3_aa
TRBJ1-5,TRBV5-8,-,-,TGTGCCAGCAGCGCGGGCGTGGTTACGAGACAGCCCCAGCATTTT,CASSAGVVTRQPQHF
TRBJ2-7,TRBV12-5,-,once,TGTGCTAGTGGTTTGGTAACCGGGCAGGCCTACGAGCAGTACTTC,CASGLVTGQAYEQYF
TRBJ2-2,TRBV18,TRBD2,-,TGTGCCAGCTCACCTCCCACCGGGACTAGCGGGACCGGGGAGCTGTTTTTT,CASSPPTGTSGTGELFF
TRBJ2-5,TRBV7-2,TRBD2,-,TGTGCCAGCAGCTCCGCGGAGGGGAGGGTAGGGACCCAGTACTTC,CASSSAEGRVGTQYF
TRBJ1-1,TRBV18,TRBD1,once,TGTGCCAGCTCACCAGGGACAGGGGGACTGAACACTGAAGCTTTCTTT,CASSPGTGGLNTEAFF
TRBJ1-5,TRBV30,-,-,TGTGCCTGGAGTGTTGGGGGTAGCAATCAGCCCCAGCATTTT,CAWSVGGSNQPQHF
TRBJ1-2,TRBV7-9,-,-,TGTGCCAGCAGCCGCACAGTTAACTATGGCTACACCTTC,CASSRTVNYGYTF
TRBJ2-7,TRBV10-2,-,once,TGCGCCAGCAGGGGGGAAATAGGGTCGATCGAGCAGTACTTC,CASRGEIGSIEQYF
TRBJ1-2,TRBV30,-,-,TGTGCCTGGAGAACCCTCTCTAACTATGGCTACACCTTC,CAWRTLSNYGYTF
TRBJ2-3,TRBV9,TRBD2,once,TGTGCCAGCAGCTCTGGGAGGGCCAACTCAGATTTCACAGATACGCAGTATTTT,CASSSGRANSDFTDTQYF
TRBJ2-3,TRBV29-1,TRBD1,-,TGCAGCTCCTCCGGGACAGGCTCAACAGATACGCAGTATTTT,CSSSGTGSTDTQYF
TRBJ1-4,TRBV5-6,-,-,TGTGCCAGCAGCTTGGGTCGAAGTAATGAAAAACTGTTTTTT,CASSLGRSNEKLFF
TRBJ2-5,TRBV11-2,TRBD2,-,TGTGCCAGCAGCTTAGATCCTATCGGGAGGGTGGGGGAGACCCAGTACTTC,CASSLDPIGRVGETQYF
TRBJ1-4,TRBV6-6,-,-,TGTGCCAGCAGTTCACCAAGACAGGACTATGAAAAACTGTTTTTT,CASSSPRQDYEKLFF
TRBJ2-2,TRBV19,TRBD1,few,TGTGCCAGCCGGGACAGGGTTATCACCGGGGAGCTGTTTTTT,CASRDRVITGELFF
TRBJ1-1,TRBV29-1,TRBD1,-,TGCAGCGTTGAAGGGGACAGGGGCGGGAACACTGAAGCTTTCTTT,CSVEGDRGGNTEAFF
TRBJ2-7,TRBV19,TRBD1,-,TGTGCCAGTAGTTCGGACAGGGCGGCACACGAGCAGTACTTC,CASSSDRAAHEQYF
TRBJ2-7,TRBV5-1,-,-,TGCGCCAGCAGGTCGGCCCTTTACGAGCAGTACTTC,CASRSALYEQYF
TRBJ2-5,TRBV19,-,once,TGTGCCAGTAAGGGAGGACAGGCTGGAGAGACCCAGTACTTC,CASKGGQAGETQYF
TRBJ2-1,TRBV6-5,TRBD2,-,TGTGCCAGCAGTTACGGGGGACTAGGGTCCCACAATGAGCAGTTCTTC,CASSYGGLGSHNEQFF
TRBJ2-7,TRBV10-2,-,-,TGCGCCAGCAGTGATCTAGAGGGGCGCGAGCAGTACTTC,CASSDLEGREQYF
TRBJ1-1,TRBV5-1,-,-,TGCGCCAGCAGCTTGGAACCGAATCTTTCGGCTTTCTTT,CASSLEPNLSAFF
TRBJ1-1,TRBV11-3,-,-,TGTGCCAGCAGCTTTTTGACGGGGACTGAAGCTTTCTTT,CASSFLTGTEAFF
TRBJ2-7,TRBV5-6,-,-,TGTGCCAGCAGCTTGGGACCGGGGGCCTACGAGCAGTACTTC,CASSLGPGAYEQYF
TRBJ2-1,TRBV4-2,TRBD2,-,TGTGCCAGCAGCCAAGCGGGAGGGTCCTACAATGAGCAGTTCTTC,CASSQAGGSYNEQFF
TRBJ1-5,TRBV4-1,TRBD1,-,TGCGCCAGCAGCCAAGCCGGTCAGGGGGTAAGACAGCCCCAGCATTTT,CASSQAGQGVRQPQHF
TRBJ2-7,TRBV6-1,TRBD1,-,TGTGCCAGCAGCGTTGGACAGGCGCAGTACTTC,CASSVGQAQYF
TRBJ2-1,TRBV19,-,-,TGTGCCAGTAGTATCGACAGTAGCTCCTACAATGAGCAGTTCTTC,CASSIDSSSYNEQFF
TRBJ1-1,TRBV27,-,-,TGTGCCAGCAGTACGGGGGCGCAGGGCAGGGATTTCTTT,CASSTGAQGRDFF
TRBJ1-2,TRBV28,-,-,TGTGCCAGCAGTTTATTGTCCGGAGCCAGCTATGGCTACACCTTC,CASSLLSGASYGYTF
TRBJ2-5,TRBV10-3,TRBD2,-,TGTGCCATCAGGCCAGGACTAGCGGGAGGAGGGGAAGAGACCCAGTACTTC,CAIRPGLAGGGEETQYF
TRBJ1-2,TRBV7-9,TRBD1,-,TGTGCCAGCAGCCGACAGGGCTATTATGGCTACACCTTC,CASSRQGYYGYTF
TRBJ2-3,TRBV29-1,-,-,TGCAGCGTTGAAAGCCTTGGAGTCACAGATACGCAGTATTTT,CSVESLGVTDTQYF
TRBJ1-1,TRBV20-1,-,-,TGCAGTGCTGTGCCCTGGCTTGAAGCTTTCTTT,CSAVPWLEAFF
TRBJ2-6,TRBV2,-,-,TGTGCCAGCAGTGAATTACCGTATTCCAACGTCCTGACTTTC,CASSELPYSNVLTF
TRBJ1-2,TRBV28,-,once,TGTGCCAGCAGACCAGGACTTTCAGCTAACTATGGCTACACCTTC,CASRPGLSANYGYTF
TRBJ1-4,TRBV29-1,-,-,TGCAGCGTTGTACGTAATGAAAAACTGTTTTTT,CSVVRNEKLFF
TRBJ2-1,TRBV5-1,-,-,TGCGCCAGCAGCTCCCACAATGAGCAGTTCTTC,CASSSHNEQFF
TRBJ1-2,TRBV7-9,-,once,TGTGCCAGCAGCTTGCCGGGGCTAGGGTATGGCTACACCTTC,CASSLPGLGYGYTF
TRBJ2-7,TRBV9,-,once,TGTGCCAGCAGCGCTACTAGTCTCGGCGAGCAGTACTTC,CASSATSLGEQYF
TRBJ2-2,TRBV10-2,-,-,TGCGCCAGCACGCGCGTAACCGGGGAGCTGTTTTTT,CASTRVTGELFF
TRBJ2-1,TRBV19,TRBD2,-,TGTGCCAGTAGTATGCGGGAGGGCAGGAATGAGCAGTTCTTC,CASSMREGRNEQFF
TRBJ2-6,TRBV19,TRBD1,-,TGTGCCAGTAGTTCCGGACAGGGTGGGGCCAACGTCCTGACTTTC,CASSSGQGGANVLTF
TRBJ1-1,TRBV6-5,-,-,TGTGCCAGCAGTTACTGGTTAGGATCTGAAGCTTTCTTT,CASSYWLGSEAFF
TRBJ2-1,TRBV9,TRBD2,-,TGTGCCAGCAGCGCACTAGCGGGAGGTATCAATGAGCAGTTCTTC,CASSALAGGINEQFF
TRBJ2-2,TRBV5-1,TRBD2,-,TGCGCCAGCAGCTCCGGGACTAGCGGGAGGGTGGAGCTGTTTTTT,CASSSGTSGRVELFF
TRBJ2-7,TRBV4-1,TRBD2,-,TGCGCCAGCAGTCGTCTAGCGGGAGGGCCCTACGAGCAGTACTTC,CASSRLAGGPYEQYF
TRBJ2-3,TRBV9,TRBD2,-,TGTGCCAGTCAAGCGGGAGGGAGCACAGATACGCAGTATTTT,CASQAGGSTDTQYF
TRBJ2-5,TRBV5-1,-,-,TGCGCCAGCAGCTTGGTGGAGACCCAGTACTTC,CASSLVETQYF
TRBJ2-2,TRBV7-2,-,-,TGTGCCAGCAGCTTAGGGCGACGGACCGGGGAGCTGTTTTTT,CASSLGRRTGELFF
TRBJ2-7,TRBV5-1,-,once,TGCGCCAGCAGCTTGGGCGTCAGCTCCTACGAGCAGTACTTC,CASSLGVSSYEQYF
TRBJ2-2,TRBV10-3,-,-,TGTGCCAGTACCCACTTAACCAGGTTTACCGGGGAGCTGTTTTTT,CASTHLTRFTGELFF
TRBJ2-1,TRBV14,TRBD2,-,TGTGCCAGCAGCCTTGGGAGGGGAGGGCAGCAGTTCTTC,CASSLGRGGQQFF
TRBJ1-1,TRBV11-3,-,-,TGTGCCAGCAGCTTTCTTGTCGGGGGTGACACTGAAGCTTTCTTT,CASSFLVGGDTEAFF
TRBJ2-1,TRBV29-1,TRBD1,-,TGCAGCGTTGAGAACAGGGGATACGGTGAGCAGTTCTTC,CSVENRGYGEQFF
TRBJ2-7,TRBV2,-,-,TGTGCCAGCAGTGAAACGGGGAACGAGCAGTACTTC,CASSETGNEQYF
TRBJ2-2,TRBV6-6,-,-,TGTGCCAGCAGGGACACCGGTGGCGGGGAGCTGTTTTTT,CASRDTGGGELFF